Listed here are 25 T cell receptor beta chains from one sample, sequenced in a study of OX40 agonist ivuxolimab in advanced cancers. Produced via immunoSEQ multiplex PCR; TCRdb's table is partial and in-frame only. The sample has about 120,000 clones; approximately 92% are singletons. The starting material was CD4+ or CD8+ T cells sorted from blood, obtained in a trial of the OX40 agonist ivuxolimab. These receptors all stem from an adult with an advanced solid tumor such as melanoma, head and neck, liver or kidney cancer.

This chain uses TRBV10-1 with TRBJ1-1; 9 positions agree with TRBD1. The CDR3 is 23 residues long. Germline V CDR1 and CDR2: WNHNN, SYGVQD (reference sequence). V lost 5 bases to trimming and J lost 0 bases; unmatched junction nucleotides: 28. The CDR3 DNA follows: TGCGCCAGCAGTCAACCGCAGGGACAGGGCATTTCCAACCGAACACCTCTGAACACTGAAGCTTTCTTT. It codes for CASSQPQGQGISNRTPLNTEAFF.

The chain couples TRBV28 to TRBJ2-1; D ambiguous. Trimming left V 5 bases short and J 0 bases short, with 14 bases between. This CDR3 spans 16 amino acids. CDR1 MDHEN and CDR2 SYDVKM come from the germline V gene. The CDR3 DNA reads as TGTGCCAGCAGTCCCCACAGTGCTAGCTCCTACAATGAGCAGTTCTTC. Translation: CASSPHSASSYNEQFF.

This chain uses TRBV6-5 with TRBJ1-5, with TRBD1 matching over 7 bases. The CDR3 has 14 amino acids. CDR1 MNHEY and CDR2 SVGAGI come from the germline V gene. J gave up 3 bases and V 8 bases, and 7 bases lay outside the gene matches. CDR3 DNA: TGTGCCAGCTCCCAGGGGGTGGCCAATCAGCCCCAGCATTTT. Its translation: CASSQGVANQPQHF.

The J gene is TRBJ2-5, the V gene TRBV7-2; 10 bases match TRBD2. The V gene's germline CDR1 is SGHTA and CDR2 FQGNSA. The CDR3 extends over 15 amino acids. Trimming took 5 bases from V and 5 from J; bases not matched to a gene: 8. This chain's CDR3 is CASSKSGGEWETQYF. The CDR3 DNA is TGTGCCAGCAGCAAGAGCGGGGGGGAATGGGAGACCCAGTACTTC.

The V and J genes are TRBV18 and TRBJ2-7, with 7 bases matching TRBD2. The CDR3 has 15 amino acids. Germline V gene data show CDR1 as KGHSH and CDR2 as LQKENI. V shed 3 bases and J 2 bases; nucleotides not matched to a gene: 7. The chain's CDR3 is CASSPRGGDPYEQYF. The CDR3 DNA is TGTGCCAGCTCACCGCGTGGGGGGGATCCCTACGAGCAGTACTTC.

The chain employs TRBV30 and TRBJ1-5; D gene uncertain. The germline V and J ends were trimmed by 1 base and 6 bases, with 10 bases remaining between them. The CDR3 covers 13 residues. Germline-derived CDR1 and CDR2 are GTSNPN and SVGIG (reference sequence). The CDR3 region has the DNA TGTGCCTGGAGTGGGCAGGAGGGTCAGCCCCAGCATTTT. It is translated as CAWSGQEGQPQHF.

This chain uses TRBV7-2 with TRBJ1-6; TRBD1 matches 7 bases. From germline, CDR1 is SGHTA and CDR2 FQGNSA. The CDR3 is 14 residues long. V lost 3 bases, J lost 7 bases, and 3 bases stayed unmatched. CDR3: CASSFRDRNSPLHF. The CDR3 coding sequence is TGTGCCAGCAGCTTCCGGGACAGAAATTCACCCCTCCACTTT.

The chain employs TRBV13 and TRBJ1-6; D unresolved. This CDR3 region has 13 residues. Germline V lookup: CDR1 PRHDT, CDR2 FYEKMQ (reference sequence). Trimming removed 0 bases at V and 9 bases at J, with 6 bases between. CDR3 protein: CASSLGGLSPLHF. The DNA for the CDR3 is TGTGCCAGCAGCTTAGGGGGTCTTTCACCCCTCCACTTT.

This chain's CDR3 is CASSQRAGSGANVLTF. The CDR3 bases are TGTGCCAGCAGCCAGAGGGCAGGCTCTGGGGCCAACGTCCTGACTTTC. The chain carries TRBV9 and TRBJ2-6; possible D gene TRBD2, 5 bases. This CDR3 has 16 residues. The V gene's germline CDR1 is SGDLS and CDR2 YYNGEE. The ends were cut back, 4 bases at V and 0 bases at J, with 11 bases in the middle.

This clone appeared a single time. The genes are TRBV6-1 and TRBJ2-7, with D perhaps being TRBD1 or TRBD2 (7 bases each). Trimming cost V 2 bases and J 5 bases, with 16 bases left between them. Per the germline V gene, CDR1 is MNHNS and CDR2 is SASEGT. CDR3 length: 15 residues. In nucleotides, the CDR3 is TGTGCCAGCAGTGAAAGGGGGCGGGGGTTTGACGAGCAGTACTTC. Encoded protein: CASSERGRGFDEQYF.

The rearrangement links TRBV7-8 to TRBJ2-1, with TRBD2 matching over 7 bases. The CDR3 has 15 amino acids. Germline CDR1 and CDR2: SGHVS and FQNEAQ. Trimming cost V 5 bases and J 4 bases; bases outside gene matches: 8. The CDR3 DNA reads TGTGCCAGCAGCCTCCCCGGGACTACTTACAATGAGCAGTTCTTC. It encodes CASSLPGTTYNEQFF.

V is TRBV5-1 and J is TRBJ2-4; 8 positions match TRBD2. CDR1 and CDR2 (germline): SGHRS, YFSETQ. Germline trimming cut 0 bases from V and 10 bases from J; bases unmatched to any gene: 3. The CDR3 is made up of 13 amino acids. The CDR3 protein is CASSLEGTRIQYF. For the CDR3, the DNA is TGCGCCAGCAGCTTGGAGGGGACTAGAATTCAGTACTTC.

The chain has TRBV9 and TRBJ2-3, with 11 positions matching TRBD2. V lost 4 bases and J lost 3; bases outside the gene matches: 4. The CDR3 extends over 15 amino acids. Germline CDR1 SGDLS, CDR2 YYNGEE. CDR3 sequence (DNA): TGTGCCAGCAGCCGCACTAGCGGGGGTACAGATACGCAGTATTTT. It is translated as CASSRTSGGTDTQYF.

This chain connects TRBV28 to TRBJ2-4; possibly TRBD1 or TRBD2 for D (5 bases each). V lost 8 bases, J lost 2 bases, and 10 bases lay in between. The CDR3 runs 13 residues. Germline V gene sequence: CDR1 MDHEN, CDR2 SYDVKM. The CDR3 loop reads CASLGEPKNIQYF. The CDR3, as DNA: TGTGCCAGCCTAGGGGAGCCCAAAAACATTCAGTACTTC.

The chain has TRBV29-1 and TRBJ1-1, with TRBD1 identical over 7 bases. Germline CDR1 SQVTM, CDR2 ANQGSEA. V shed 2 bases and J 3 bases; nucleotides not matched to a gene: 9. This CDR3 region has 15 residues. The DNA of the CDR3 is TGCAGCGTTGAAATTCAAGGGGGCGAGGACACTGAAGCTTTCTTT. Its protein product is CSVEIQGGEDTEAFF.

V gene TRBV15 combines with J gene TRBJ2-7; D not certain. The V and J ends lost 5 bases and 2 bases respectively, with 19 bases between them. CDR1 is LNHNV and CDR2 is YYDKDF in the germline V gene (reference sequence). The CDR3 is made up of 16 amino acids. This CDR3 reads CATSGAKVGGTYEQYF. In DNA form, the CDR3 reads TGTGCCACCAGCGGAGCGAAGGTAGGCGGCACCTACGAGCAGTACTTC.

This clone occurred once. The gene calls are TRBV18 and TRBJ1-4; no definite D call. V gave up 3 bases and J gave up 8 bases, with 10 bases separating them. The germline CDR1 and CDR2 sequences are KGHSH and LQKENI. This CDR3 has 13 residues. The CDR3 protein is CASSPPAREKLFF. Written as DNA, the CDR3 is TGTGCCAGCTCACCCCCGGCCAGGGAAAAACTGTTTTTT.

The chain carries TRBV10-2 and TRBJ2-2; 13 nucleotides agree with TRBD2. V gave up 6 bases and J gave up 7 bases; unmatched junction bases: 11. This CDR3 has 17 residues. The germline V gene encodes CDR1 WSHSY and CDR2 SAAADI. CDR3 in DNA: TGCGCCAGCAGGAAACCGGGACTAGCGGGGACAAGCGGGGAGCTGTTTTTT. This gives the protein CASRKPGLAGTSGELFF.

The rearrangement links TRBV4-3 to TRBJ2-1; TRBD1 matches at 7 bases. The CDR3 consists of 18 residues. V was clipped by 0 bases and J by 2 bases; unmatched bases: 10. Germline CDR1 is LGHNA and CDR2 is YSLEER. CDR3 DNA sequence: TGCGCCAGCAGCCAAGACCTGGACTTGACAGGGACCTACAATGAGCAGTTCTTC. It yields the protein CASSQDLDLTGTYNEQFF.

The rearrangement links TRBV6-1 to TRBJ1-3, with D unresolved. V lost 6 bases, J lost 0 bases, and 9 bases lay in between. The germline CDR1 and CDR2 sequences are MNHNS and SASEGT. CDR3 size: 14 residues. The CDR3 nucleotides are TGTGCCAGCAGAAAAGACGCCTCTGGAAACACCATATATTTT. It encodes CASRKDASGNTIYF.

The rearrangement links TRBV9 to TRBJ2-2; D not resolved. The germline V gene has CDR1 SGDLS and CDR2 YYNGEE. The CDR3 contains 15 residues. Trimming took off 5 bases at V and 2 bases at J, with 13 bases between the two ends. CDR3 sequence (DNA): TGTGCCAGCAGTGGAGAACACCTAAACACCGGGGAGCTGTTTTTT. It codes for CASSGEHLNTGELFF.

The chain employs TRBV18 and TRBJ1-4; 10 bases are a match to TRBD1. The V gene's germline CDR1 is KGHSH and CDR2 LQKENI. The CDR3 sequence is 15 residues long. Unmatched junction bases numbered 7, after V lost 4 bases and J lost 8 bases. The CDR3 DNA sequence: TGTGCCAGCTCACAAGGGACAGGGGTTTACGAAAAACTGTTTTTT. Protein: CASSQGTGVYEKLFF.

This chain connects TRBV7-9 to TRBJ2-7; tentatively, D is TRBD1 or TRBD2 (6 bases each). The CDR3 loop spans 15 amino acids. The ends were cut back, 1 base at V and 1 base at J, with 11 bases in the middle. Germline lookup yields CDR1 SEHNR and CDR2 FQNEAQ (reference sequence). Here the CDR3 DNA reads TGTGCCAGCAGCTTAGGGCAGGGGAGGTCCTACGAGCAGTACTTC. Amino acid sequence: CASSLGQGRSYEQYF. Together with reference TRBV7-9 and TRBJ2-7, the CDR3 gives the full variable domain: DTGVSQNPRHKITKRGQNVTFRCDPISEHNRLYWYRQTLGQGPEFLTYFQNEAQLEKSRLLSDRFSAERPKGSFSTLEIQRTEQGDSAMYLCASSLGQGRSYEQYFGPGTRLTVT.

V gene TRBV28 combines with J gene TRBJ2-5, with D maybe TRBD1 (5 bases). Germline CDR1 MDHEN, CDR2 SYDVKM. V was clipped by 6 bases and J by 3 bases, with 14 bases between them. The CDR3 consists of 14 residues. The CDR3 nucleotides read TGTGCCAGCAGCCTAGGGTCCAGGGAAGAGACCCAGTACTTC. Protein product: CASSLGSREETQYF.

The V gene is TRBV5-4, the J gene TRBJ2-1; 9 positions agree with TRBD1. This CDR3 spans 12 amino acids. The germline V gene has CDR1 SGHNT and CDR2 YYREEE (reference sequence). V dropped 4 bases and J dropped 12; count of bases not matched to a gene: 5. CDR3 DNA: TGTGCCAGCAGCCCGGACAGGGGTGTGCAGTTCTTC. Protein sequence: CASSPDRGVQFF.